The present T cell receptor beta chain was sequenced within a study of T cell changes during pregnancy in multiple sclerosis. CDR1 and CDR2 from the germline V gene are SGHVS and FQNEAQ. The length of the CDR3 is 15 residues. V lost 5 bases and J lost 6; bases outside the gene matches: 7. Assay: immunoSEQ multiplex PCR; the TCRdb copy retains only in-frame clones and omits some. Here the sample spans about 62,000 clones, 92% being singletons. The specimen was peripheral blood, collected in the second trimester of pregnancy. The chain employs TRBV7-8 and TRBJ2-3; TRBD2 matches at 11 bases. This TCR was recovered from a female donor in good health, enrolled as a control in a pregnancy study. The CDR3 DNA is TGTGCCAGCAGCGCCCTAGCGGGAGGTGCGGATACGCAGTATTTT. Translated: CASSALAGGADTQYF.